This TCR beta chain came from a study of blood T cell repertoires in COVID-19. Turning to the study itself: Samples came from the United States, Italy and Spain, spanning acute and convalescent COVID-19. The cDNA or gDNA used as material had been derived from T cells, B-cell-depleted T cells, or PBMCs.

Original handling: Counts of nucleated cells, estimated from reference gene primer amplification, were obtained. Assay used: immunoSEQ multiplex PCR; TCRdb lists only in-frame clones, some missing. V, J and clone size reflect that table, while D and trimming were determined from the DNA. The sample shows about 34,000 clones, approximately 89% of them seen only once. The specimen was peripheral blood. This receptor was taken from a man aged 55 to 70 with active COVID-19.

CDR3 region: CASSLIWGTSGSRETQYF. The CDR3 nucleotides are TGTGCCAGCAGCTTAATTTGGGGGACTAGCGGGAGTAGAGAGACCCAGTACTTC. This chain links TRBV7-2 with TRBJ2-5; TRBD2 matches 14 bases. Germline CDR1 is SGHTA and CDR2 is FQGNSA. V dropped 2 bases and J dropped 4; count of bases not matched to a gene: 9. The CDR3 extends over 18 amino acids.